A single TCR beta chain is shown here with its context. The specificity of this receptor is unknown. No base quality values were provided; no much bigger clone lies one nucleotide off. These data are taken from a study of blood T cell repertoires in COVID-19 (dated by TCRdb to 2020 to 2021). For the wider study: Collaborator samples came from the United States, Italy and Spain and covered acute and convalescent phases of COVID-19. The prospective study material was composed of cDNA or gDNA derived from T cells, B-cell-depleted T cells, or PBMCs. The dataset comprised deeply sampled blood TCRbeta repertoires from subjects exposed to, actively infected with, or recovered from COVID-19. The repertoires were made available in a free public database intended to serve as a resource for research on the immune response to SARS-CoV-2. Samples came from the ongoing ImmuneRACE study (first 160 participants) plus 1,254 subjects from 6 global collaborators. The sample metadata nearly always contained a de-identified subject ID, COVID-19 status, age in years and sex. Where available, HLA class I and class II types were taken from metadata supplied by the sample provider and were not determined by assay-based typing.

Each collaborating institution followed its own protocols to collect whole blood in K2EDTA tubes. For TCRbeta analysis, collaborators shipped samples as frozen whole blood, isolated PBMCs, or DNA extracted from either of those sample types. The CDR3 covers 13 residues, taking in both the cysteine and the phenylalanine. This entry keeps only the CDR3 DNA: 39 bases, framed from base 1. V is shortened by 0 bases, J by 6 bases, and the region joining them spans 8 bases. The germline V gene (reference sequence) sets CDR1 to MNHEY and CDR2 to SMNVEV. Broad study findings and their caveats: The amount of clinical and demographic metadata varied by source and participant and was provided uncurated.

The immunoSEQ Assay, a bias-controlled multiplex PCR, was used to amplify TCRbeta CDR3 regions from genomic DNA. The study's own analysis went as follows. The number of nucleated cells in each sample was estimated by amplification of reference gene primers within the assay. Sequence reads were collapsed and filtered to measure the absolute abundance of every unique TCRbeta CDR3 rearrangement. For each sample, productive Simpson clonality was calculated by taking the square root of Simpson's diversity index across productive rearrangements. TCRdb's version of the immuneACCESS table is confined to in-frame rearrangements and falls short of the full clone set. An unresolved V gene accounts for under half of the shortfall where checked; the remainder is of unknown origin. V and J calls and clone size are as listed in that table; D and trimming were resolved from the DNA. Recorded for this sample are about 110,000 clones; around 80% of them occurred a single time. The leading ten clones occupy around a fifth of the sample.

The TCR sequence derives from a man aged 65-85 years with active or convalescent COVID-19. The chain joins TRBV27 to TRBJ1-2, with no reliable assignment of the D segment. Material: peripheral blood. In nucleotides, the sequence is TGTGCCAGCAGTTTATCGGTCCGGGATGGCTACACCTTC. Its protein reads: CASSLSVRDGYTF.